The entry below describes one TCR beta chain. This sample is drawn from a study of T cell changes during pregnancy in multiple sclerosis. Clones were sequenced by immunoSEQ multiplex PCR, and TCRdb holds only the in-frame ones, with some missing. Here the sample spans 60,000 to 70,000 clones, 91% being singletons. The V end lost 1 base, the J end lost 2 bases, and 8 bases lay between the germline ends. Germline V gives CDR1 SGHDT, CDR2 YYEEEE. The CDR3 totals 14 residues. The sequence derives from a female donor in good health, enrolled as a control in a pregnancy study. This chain joins TRBV5-6 and TRBJ2-3; D not certain. Sequenced material: peripheral blood, taken after pregnancy. The CDR3: CASSLLLNTDTQYF. CDR3 in DNA: TGTGCCAGCAGCTTGCTACTTAACACAGATACGCAGTATTTT.